What follows are 25 T cell receptor beta chains derived from one specimen sequenced in a study of post-analysis software for immune sequencing data. Study-wide points: Patients carried roughly five TRBV segments more frequently than controls did, and TRBV5-6, TRBV5-1 and TRBV20-1 were among them.

Unique molecular identifiers featured in each of the TCR beta cDNA libraries. TCRdb itself ran the PCR reads through MiXCR, one entry per CDR3 protein. This sample has 740,000 or so distinct CDR3 sequences, with roughly half found just once. Their specific antigens are unknown. The source material was blood. The receptors come from a girl between 5 and 17 years old with multiple sclerosis.

This clonotype has a handful of counts. J is TRBJ2-7 and V is TRBV5-1; 12 bases fit TRBD2. Germline trimming cut 0 bases from V and 6 bases from J; bases unmatched to any gene: 1. The CDR3 consists of 14 residues. Germline V gives CDR1 SGHRS, CDR2 YFSETQ. CDR3 coding DNA: TGCGCCAGCAGCTTGGAACTAGCGGGAGGCGAGCAGTACTTC. Its translation: CASSLELAGGEQYF.

This clonotype was recorded a few times. The V call is TRBV29-1, the J call TRBJ2-7, with 11 bases fitting TRBD1. The CDR3 loop spans 15 amino acids. Germline lookup yields CDR1 SQVTM and CDR2 ANQGSEA. J lost 2 bases, V lost 6 bases, and 9 bases had no gene match. The CDR3 sequence is CSVAGTGGPTYEQYF. The DNA for the CDR3 is TGCAGCGTCGCCGGGACAGGGGGACCGACCTACGAGCAGTACTTC.

On this clonotype: No conserved phenylalanine or tryptophan is present at the end of the CDR3, so a read error is the likely explanation. The DNA is left out, because the CDR3 cannot be placed on it with certainty; the CDR3 is given as TCRdb lists it. The rearrangement uses TRBV7-3 and TRBJ2-5. The germline gives CDR1 SGHTA, CDR2 FQGTGA. A total of 14 residues make up the CDR3, ends included. This CDR3 is CASSLDITQETQYV.

The CDR3 DNA is TGCGCCAGCAGCTGGGGTGCAGCGGGAGAATCTGAGCAGTTCTTC. Encoded protein: CASSWGAAGESEQFF. The chain couples TRBV5-1 to TRBJ2-1; 8 nucleotides match TRBD2. This CDR3 spans 15 amino acids. The junction had 11 bases not matched to a gene; V was cut back by 3 bases and J by 9 bases. Germline V lookup: CDR1 SGHRS, CDR2 YFSETQ. Full variable domain (outside the CDR3, taken from reference TRBV5-1 and TRBJ2-1): KAGVTQTPRYLIKTRGQQVTLSCSPISGHRSVSWYQQTPGQGLQFLFEYFSETQRNKGNFPGRFSGRQFSNSRSEMNVSTLELGDSALYLCASSWGAAGESEQFFGPGTRLTVL.

The chain carries TRBV12-3 or TRBV12-4 and TRBJ2-3; maybe TRBD1 (7 bases). The V gene lost 2 bases and the J gene lost 3 bases, with 15 bases spanning the gap. The CDR3 runs to 16 residues. This CDR3 reads CASSLQGGFGTDTQYF. The CDR3 DNA sequence: TGTGCCAGCAGTTTACAGGGGGGTTTCGGAACAGATACGCAGTATTTT.

This sequence joins TRBV6-5 and TRBJ1-2; tentative D call: TRBD1 (5 bases). Germline V gives CDR1 MNHEY, CDR2 SVGAGI. Trimming pared 5 bases from V and 1 base from J, leaving 14 bases between. This CDR3 region has 15 residues. CDR3 protein: CASSPRQHFNYGYTF. The CDR3 nucleotides read TGTGCCAGCAGTCCTCGACAGCACTTTAACTATGGCTACACCTTC.

This clonotype was seen a single time. The chain uses TRBV25-1 and TRBJ2-3; D unclear. V was trimmed by 3 bases and J by 0 bases, leaving 10 bases between them. The CDR3 is 15 residues long. Germline values: CDR1 MGHDK, CDR2 SYGVNS. CDR3 nucleotides: TGTGCCAGCAGTGACAGCCGAGTTAGCACAGATACGCAGTATTTT. Its protein is CASSDSRVSTDTQYF.

To note about this clonotype: The CDR3 carries no conserved terminal phenylalanine or tryptophan, so it likely arises from a read error. The V and J genes are TRBV9 and TRBJ1-4, with D unresolved. The germline V gene has CDR1 SGDLS and CDR2 YYNGEE. The CDR3 is 14 residues long. Trimming shortened V by 0 bases and J by 8 bases, and 11 bases separated the two germline ends. The chain's CDR3 is CASSVGGMQEKLFV. The CDR3 DNA reads TGTGCCAGCAGCGTAGGAGGGATGCAGGAAAAACTGTTTGTT.

V and J are TRBV5-1 and TRBJ1-5; D might be TRBD1 (5 bases). Trimming shortened V by 3 bases and J by 5 bases, and 12 bases separated the two germline ends. The CDR3 is made up of 14 amino acids. The germline gives CDR1 SGHRS, CDR2 YFSETQ. The CDR3 sequence: CASSWEGIDQPQHF. CDR3 sequence (DNA): TGCGCCAGCAGCTGGGAGGGGATCGATCAGCCCCAGCATTTT.

The chain couples TRBV20-1 to TRBJ2-1; 11 nucleotides agree with TRBD2. This CDR3 has 15 residues. Germline values: CDR1 DFQATT, CDR2 SNEGSKA (reference sequence). The trim removed 4 bases at V and 7 bases at J, leaving 9 bases unmatched. CDR3 bases: TGCAGTGCTACTAGCGGGAGGTCATTGGGGAATGAGCAGTTCTTC. It is translated as CSATSGRSLGNEQFF.

This clonotype was observed once. The chain is built from TRBV2 and TRBJ2-3; TRBD2 agrees at 7 bases. CDR3 length: 18 residues. Germline trimming cut 2 bases from V and 0 bases from J; bases unmatched to any gene: 11. Germline values: CDR1 SNHLY, CDR2 FYNNEI. The CDR3 DNA reads TGTGCCAGCAGTGAAAGCCCCCTACTAGCGCCAAGCACAGATACGCAGTATTTT. Protein product: CASSESPLLAPSTDTQYF.

This clonotype was seen more than once but under ten times. V gene TRBV2 combines with J gene TRBJ2-3, with no clear D. The CDR3 has 13 residues. CDR1 and CDR2 from the germline V gene are SNHLY and FYNNEI. V gave up 4 bases and J gave up 5 bases, with 10 bases separating them. This chain's CDR3 is CASSVEARDTQYF. The CDR3 nucleotides are TGTGCCAGCAGTGTTGAGGCTCGAGATACGCAGTATTTT.

There are a few counts of this clonotype. This sequence joins TRBV29-1 and TRBJ2-3; 8 bases line up with TRBD2. The germline gives CDR1 SQVTM, CDR2 ANQGSEA. V gave up 3 bases and J gave up 10 bases; unmatched junction bases: 9. The CDR3 is 13 residues long. The CDR3 sequence is CSVERGEASPQYF. The CDR3, as DNA: TGCAGCGTTGAGCGGGGGGAGGCCTCCCCGCAGTATTTT.

The chain couples TRBV5-1 to TRBJ2-7; 8 bases are a match to TRBD1. This CDR3 spans 15 amino acids. Germline V gene sequence: CDR1 SGHRS, CDR2 YFSETQ. Trimming took 3 bases from V and 3 from J; bases not matched to a gene: 8. In DNA form, the CDR3 reads TGCGCCAGCAGCTCCCCGGACAGGGCCGTCTACGAGCAGTACTTC. It encodes CASSSPDRAVYEQYF.

This clonotype was found once. The CDR3 sequence: CASSIAGTPPGGYGYTF. As DNA, the CDR3 is TGTGCCAGCAGCATCGCCGGGACGCCCCCCGGAGGCTATGGCTACACCTTC. The chain links TRBV7-9 to TRBJ1-2; a weak D match, TRBD1 (5 bases). The CDR3 covers 17 residues. The V and J ends lost 5 bases and 4 bases respectively, with 23 bases between them. The germline gives CDR1 SEHNR, CDR2 FQNEAQ (reference sequence).

The rearrangement uses TRBV5-6 and TRBJ2-3; weak D call: TRBD2 (5 bases). Germline loops: CDR1 SGHDT, CDR2 YYEEEE. This CDR3 spans 16 amino acids. Trimming shortened V by 3 bases and J by 8 bases, and 22 bases separated the two germline ends. CDR3 sequence (DNA): TGTGCCAGCAGCTACCGGACTGCCAGTCAGTTTGGTACGCAGTATTTT. Encoded protein: CASSYRTASQFGTQYF.

This clonotype has a handful of counts. The chain carries TRBV10-3 and TRBJ1-5; D may be TRBD1 (5 bases). Trimming took 0 bases from V and 7 from J, leaving 16 bases between them. Germline values: CDR1 ENHRY, CDR2 SYGVKD. The CDR3 is 16 residues long. CDR3 sequence: CAISESNPRVGQPQHF. CDR3 nucleotide sequence: TGTGCCATCAGTGAGTCGAATCCCAGGGTCGGGCAGCCCCAGCATTTT.

The V and J genes are TRBV2 and TRBJ2-1; 7 bases are shared with TRBD1. CDR1 SNHLY and CDR2 FYNNEI come from the germline V gene. Trimming at V came to 7 bases and at J to 2 bases, leaving 5 bases not matched to a gene. This CDR3 spans 14 amino acids. The CDR3 nucleotides are TGTGCCAGCATCCGGGACAGAACCTACAATGAGCAGTTCTTC. Translating gives CASIRDRTYNEQFF.

The CDR3 protein is CASSQPTGDYGYTF. DNA for the CDR3: TGCGCCAGCAGCCAACCCACAGGGGACTATGGCTACACCTTC. The chain uses TRBV4-1 and TRBJ1-2; TRBD1 aligns across 7 bases. V lost 2 bases and J lost 3; bases outside the gene matches: 3. The CDR3 sequence is 14 residues long. CDR1 is MGHRA, CDR2 YSYEKL, per germline.

This clonotype was detected a few times. The rearrangement uses TRBV7-6 and TRBJ2-7; 7 positions agree with TRBD1. The germline V gene encodes CDR1 SGHVS and CDR2 FNYEAQ. The V and J ends lost 3 bases and 2 bases, in that order; junction bases with no gene match: 13. The CDR3 has 17 residues. For the CDR3, the DNA is TGTGCCAGCAGCTTTGGGACAGCACAGGATGGGCCCTACGAGCAGTACTTC. Translation gives CASSFGTAQDGPYEQYF. Together with reference TRBV7-6 and TRBJ2-7, the CDR3 gives the full variable domain: GAGVSQSPRYKVTKRGQDVALRCDPISGHVSLYWYRQALGQGPEFLTYFNYEAQQDKSGLPNDRFSAERPEGSISTLTIQRTEQRDSAMYRCASSFGTAQDGPYEQYFGPGTRLTVT.

The chain links TRBV10-3 to TRBJ2-3; the D gene is possibly TRBD2 (7 bases). The CDR3 extends over 18 amino acids. Germline-derived CDR1 and CDR2 are ENHRY and SYGVKD. V lost 0 bases, J lost 0 bases, and 16 bases lay in between. CDR3 bases: TGTGCCATCAGTGAGTCGGGCGGGGGCCCTTCTAGCACAGATACGCAGTATTTT. It specifies CAISESGGGPSSTDTQYF.

The sample holds a few counts of this clonotype. CDR3 sequence (DNA): TGTGCCAGCAGTTTATCCCCCAGTTACTACGAGCAGTACTTC. Its translation: CASSLSPSYYEQYF. The gene calls are TRBV27 and TRBJ2-7; unclear D gene. V dropped 0 bases and J dropped 3 bases, with 9 bases sitting between them. The germline V gene has CDR1 MNHEY and CDR2 SMNVEV (reference sequence). The CDR3 sequence is 14 residues long.

The gene calls are TRBV10-3 and TRBJ2-7, with no clear D. Judging by the DNA end, TRBJ2-5 fits better; the J call may be wrong. Germline loops: CDR1 ENHRY, CDR2 SYGVKD. The CDR3 totals 14 residues. The CDR3 coding sequence is TGTGCCATCAGTGAGTCGGGTAGCCCCGAGACCCAGTACTTC. It encodes CAISESGSPETQYF.

The sample holds a few counts of this clonotype. This chain joins TRBV12-3 or TRBV12-4 and TRBJ1-2; possibly TRBD1 for D (5 bases). The V gene lost 5 bases and the J gene lost 11 bases, with 18 bases spanning the gap. The CDR3 spans 13 residues. This CDR3 is CASSTHGTVVYTF. DNA of the CDR3: TGTGCCAGCAGTACCCACGGGACGGTGGTGTACACCTTC.

The V and J genes are TRBV20-1 and TRBJ2-5, with D hard to call. V was cut by 4 bases and J by 0 bases, with 15 bases left in between. CDR3 length: 15 amino acids. Germline V gene data show CDR1 as DFQATT and CDR2 as SNEGSKA (reference sequence). The CDR3 region has the DNA TGCAGTGCTATGGCAGAATCCGGGTACCAAGAGACCCAGTACTTC. Protein sequence: CSAMAESGYQETQYF.